These 10 T cell receptor beta chains were all obtained from the same sample, sequenced in a study of blood T cell repertoires in COVID-19. Sequenced by immunoSEQ multiplex PCR; TCRdb stores in-frame clones only, minus some. The data show under 250,000 clones, more than 75% seen once. Input material: PBMCs or T cells enriched from blood (not recorded which). These receptors were collected from a man aged 25-45 years with acute COVID-19.

The V gene is TRBV27, the J gene TRBJ1-1; the D is unclear. This CDR3 is built from 16 residues. CDR1 and CDR2 (germline): MNHEY, SMNVEV (reference sequence). Trimming removed 0 bases at V and 0 bases at J, with 11 bases between. CDR3 region: CASSLSKRSMNTEAFF. The CDR3 DNA follows: TGTGCCAGCAGTTTATCTAAACGGAGCATGAACACTGAAGCTTTCTTT.

Only one count was recorded for this clone. The chain is built from TRBV27 and TRBJ1-4, with D uncertain. Between the trimmed V and J ends, which lost 3 bases and 0 bases, there was a span of 8 bases. Germline CDR1 and CDR2: MNHEY and SMNVEV (reference sequence). The CDR3 consists of 15 residues. Here the CDR3 reads CASSFIGATNEKLFF. The CDR3 bases are TGTGCCAGCAGTTTTATCGGGGCAACTAATGAAAAACTGTTTTTT.

This sequence joins TRBV5-4 and TRBJ2-5, with TRBD1 as a possible D gene (5 bases). Germline-derived CDR1 and CDR2 are SGHNT and YYREEE (reference sequence). V shed 4 bases and J shed 5 bases, with 6 bases lying between them. The CDR3 contains 11 residues. For the CDR3, the DNA is TGTGCCAGCAGCGACAGCGAGACCCAGTACTTC. As protein: CASSDSETQYF.

This sequence joins TRBV5-1 and TRBJ1-1; D unresolved. CDR1 SGHRS and CDR2 YFSETQ come from the germline V gene. This CDR3 region has 13 residues. V was cut by 4 bases and J by 1 base, with 8 bases left in between. The CDR3: CASSPNPNTEAFF. Here the CDR3 DNA reads TGCGCCAGCAGCCCTAACCCGAACACTGAAGCTTTCTTT.

The chain employs TRBV11-2 and TRBJ1-2, with D tentatively TRBD1 (5 bases). The CDR3 spans 12 residues. Germline lookup yields CDR1 SGHAT and CDR2 FQNNGV. The germline V and J ends were trimmed by 5 bases and 8 bases, with 12 bases remaining between them. The CDR3 nucleotides read TGTGCCAGCAGCCCCGACAGTGTCGGCTACACCTTC. Translated: CASSPDSVGYTF.

The chain joins TRBV20-1 to TRBJ2-3; 8 bases map to TRBD2. The trim removed 3 bases at V and 6 bases at J, leaving 2 bases unmatched. Germline CDR1 DFQATT, CDR2 SNEGSKA (reference sequence). The length of the CDR3 is 12 residues. The DNA of the CDR3 is TGCAGTGCTAGTAGCGGGGCGGATACGCAGTATTTT. Protein sequence: CSASSGADTQYF.

The chain joins TRBV7-3 to TRBJ2-3; the D gene is possibly TRBD2 (7 bases). With 5 bases removed from V and 2 bases from J, the gap between germline ends came to 17 bases. Germline CDR1 and CDR2: SGHTA and FQGTGA. This CDR3 is 16 amino acids long. In DNA form, the CDR3 reads TGTGCCAGCAGCCCGGTGGGGGGGGGCCCCACAGATACGCAGTATTTT. Translation gives CASSPVGGGPTDTQYF.

This chain links TRBV5-1 with TRBJ2-7; 9 bases align to TRBD1. This CDR3 is built from 15 residues. Per germline, CDR1 SGHRS and CDR2 YFSETQ. The junction had 3 bases not matched to a gene; V was cut back by 0 bases and J by 2 bases. This CDR3 reads CASSLGQGVTYEQYF. The CDR3 DNA sequence: TGCGCCAGCAGCTTGGGACAGGGGGTTACCTACGAGCAGTACTTC.

The chain recombines TRBV6-5 with TRBJ1-2; TRBD1 matches at 7 bases. CDR1 MNHEY and CDR2 SVGAGI come from the germline V gene. This CDR3 has 15 residues. With V trimmed by 3 bases and J by 5 bases, 9 bases remained unmatched. CDR3 amino acids: CASSYSRTGGYGYTF. Written as DNA, the CDR3 is TGTGCCAGCAGTTATTCCAGGACAGGTGGTTATGGCTACACCTTC.

This chain joins TRBV15 and TRBJ2-7; a weak D match, TRBD2 (6 bases). Trimming shortened V by 5 bases and J by 1 base, and 18 bases separated the two germline ends. The germline V gene encodes CDR1 LNHNV and CDR2 YYDKDF (reference sequence). This CDR3 region has 16 residues. For the CDR3, the DNA is TGTGCCACCAGCCCCCCTCCCCGGGGGAAATCCTACGAGCAGTACTTC. Amino acid sequence: CATSPPPRGKSYEQYF.